Presented here are 31 T cell receptor beta chains from one specimen sequenced in a study of cytomegalovirus exposure and HLA in healthy donors. PCR primers comprised 60 Vbeta and 13 Jbeta primers. Sequencing used immunoSEQ multiplex PCR; TCRdb keeps in-frame clones, though not all of them. Of around 260,000 clones in the sample, about four fifths were seen once. Sequencing was performed on PBMCs. Every receptor here comes from a girl aged 2 to 9 in good health and CMV-seronegative.

This clone was seen a few times. J is TRBJ2-1 and V is TRBV5-1, with 8 bases that match TRBD2. With 5 bases clipped from V and 0 bases from J, the junction kept 7 bases outside the gene matches. Germline CDR1 and CDR2: SGHRS and YFSETQ. The CDR3 has 16 amino acids. The CDR3 DNA sequence: TGCGCCAGCAGGGTCAGGGGACTAGTCTCCTACAATGAGCAGTTCTTC. Translation: CASRVRGLVSYNEQFF. The full variable domain, rest sourced from reference TRBV5-1 and TRBJ2-1, is KAGVTQTPRYLIKTRGQQVTLSCSPISGHRSVSWYQQTPGQGLQFLFEYFSETQRNKGNFPGRFSGRQFSNSRSEMNVSTLELGDSALYLCASRVRGLVSYNEQFFGPGTRLTVL.

J is TRBJ1-5 and V is TRBV6-5; possible D gene TRBD1, 5 bases. Trimming shortened V by 10 bases and J by 0 bases, and 13 bases separated the two germline ends. The CDR3 spans 14 residues. Germline assignment: CDR1 MNHEY and CDR2 SVGAGI. The CDR3 spells CATRTSYSNQPQHF. DNA for the CDR3: TGTGCCACCCGGACATCTTATAGCAATCAGCCCCAGCATTTT.

The chain combines TRBV12-1 with TRBJ1-2. TRBV12-1 is an annotated pseudogene. This CDR3 has 13 residues. CDR3 amino acids: CASSNGGGYGYTF. The CDR3 coding sequence is TGTGCCAGCAGCAACGGCGGGGGTTATGGCTACACCTTC.

CDR3 DNA: TGTGCCAGCAGTTCCACCAGACAGGCTAGCAATCAGCCCCAGCATTTT. Translating it yields CASSSTRQASNQPQHF. The gene calls are TRBV28 and TRBJ1-5, with D possibly matching TRBD1 (6 bases). The CDR3 length is 16 residues. Between the trimmed V and J ends, which lost 4 bases and 0 bases, there was a span of 13 bases. From germline, CDR1 is MDHEN and CDR2 SYDVKM.

V usage is TRBV6-6 and J usage is TRBJ1-2; no reliable D call. Trimming stripped 3 bases from V and 0 bases from J, with 8 bases between. The CDR3 runs 14 residues. Germline V gene data show CDR1 as MNHNY and CDR2 as SVGAGI (reference sequence). The CDR3 coding sequence is TGTGCCAGCAGTTATGATCCAGCTAACTATGGCTACACCTTC. It translates to CASSYDPANYGYTF.

The chain recombines TRBV28 with TRBJ2-2; 10 bases agree with TRBD2. The CDR3 is 18 amino acids. V lost 6 bases, J lost 5 bases, and 15 bases stayed unmatched. Germline V CDR1 and CDR2: MDHEN, SYDVKM. The CDR3 nucleotides are TGTGCCAGCAGCTTGGGAGCGGGGGGGCCGGCCGGGACCGGGGAGCTGTTTTTT. It is translated as CASSLGAGGPAGTGELFF.

This clone appeared a single time. The chain links TRBV29-1 to TRBJ2-7, with TRBD2 matching 7 bases. The germline gives CDR1 SQVTM, CDR2 ANQGSEA. The CDR3 sequence is 12 residues long. The V and J ends lost 7 bases and 3 bases, in that order; junction bases with no gene match: 6. Written as DNA, the CDR3 is TGCAGCGGCAGCGGGGATAACTACGAGCAGTACTTC. It yields the protein CSGSGDNYEQYF.

The chain's CDR3 is CASSPRGSGRAGVEQFF. The CDR3, as DNA: TGTGCCAGCAGTCCGAGGGGAAGCGGGAGGGCCGGGGTTGAGCAGTTCTTC. The V call is TRBV28, the J call TRBJ2-1; 10 bases line up with TRBD2. CDR1 is MDHEN and CDR2 is SYDVKM in the germline V gene. V trimming: 5 bases; J trimming: 9 bases; junction bases outside the gene matches: 16. The CDR3 covers 17 residues.

J is TRBJ2-1 and V is TRBV7-7, with TRBD1 identical over 8 bases. The CDR3 is 15 amino acids. Trimming cost V 5 bases and J 1 base; bases outside gene matches: 4. Germline V gives CDR1 SSHAT, CDR2 FNYEAQ (reference sequence). DNA for the CDR3: TGTGCCAGCAGCCCCGGACAGGGTTCCTACAATGAGCAGTTCTTC. This encodes CASSPGQGSYNEQFF.

J is TRBJ1-5 and V is TRBV10-3; TRBD1 might be the D (6 bases). CDR3 length equals 15 residues. Germline CDR1 is ENHRY and CDR2 is SYGVKD. Trimming cost V 0 bases and J 3 bases, with 9 bases left between them. CDR3 DNA: TGTGCCATCAGTGAGTCGGACAGTACCAATCAGCCCCAGCATTTT. Translating gives CAISESDSTNQPQHF.

This clone was counted once. V usage is TRBV11-2 and J usage is TRBJ2-5; 7 nucleotides match TRBD2. This CDR3 contains 14 residues. Germline V gives CDR1 SGHAT, CDR2 FQNNGV. Germline trimming cut 1 base from V and 5 bases from J; bases unmatched to any gene: 4. The CDR3 protein is CASSLAGGGETQYF. CDR3 nucleotide sequence: TGTGCCAGCAGCTTAGCGGGAGGAGGTGAGACCCAGTACTTC.

The genes are TRBV7-6 and TRBJ2-7, with D possibly being TRBD1 (7 bases). The CDR3 consists of 15 residues. Germline V gene lookup returns CDR1 SGHVS and CDR2 FNYEAQ. V lost 5 bases and J lost 4, with 18 bases in between. The CDR3 spells CASSPFSRGVYEQYF. The DNA for the CDR3 is TGTGCCAGCAGCCCCTTTTCCAGGGGGGTTTACGAGCAGTACTTC.

This chain uses TRBV11-2 with TRBJ2-5; tentative D call: TRBD2 (5 bases). The CDR3 length is 14 residues. In germline, CDR1 is SGHAT, CDR2 FQNNGV. The germline V and J ends were trimmed by 0 bases and 6 bases, with 11 bases remaining between them. CDR3 residues: CASSLDEGRQTQYF. CDR3 sequence (DNA): TGTGCCAGCAGCTTAGATGAGGGTAGGCAGACCCAGTACTTC.

The chain links TRBV7-2 to TRBJ2-2; 9 bases are shared with TRBD1. The CDR3 runs to 15 residues. V was clipped by 5 bases and J by 3 bases; unmatched bases: 4. CDR1 and CDR2 from the germline V gene are SGHTA and FQGNSA. CDR3 region: CASSTGTGHTGELFF. The CDR3 DNA reads as TGTGCCAGCAGCACGGGGACAGGGCACACCGGGGAGCTGTTTTTT.

The chain uses TRBV19 and TRBJ2-1, with D possibly matching TRBD2 (6 bases). V was cut by 7 bases and J by 0 bases, with 7 bases left in between. CDR1 LNHDA and CDR2 SQIVND come from the germline V gene (reference sequence). The CDR3 is 13 amino acids. This CDR3 is CASKAGSYNEQFF. The CDR3 DNA sequence: TGTGCCAGTAAAGCGGGCTCCTACAATGAGCAGTTCTTC.

This chain connects TRBV6-1 to TRBJ1-2; TRBD1 matches at 8 bases. The CDR3 extends over 14 amino acids. Germline CDR1 MNHNS, CDR2 SASEGT. V shed 4 bases and J 8 bases; nucleotides not matched to a gene: 9. CDR3: CASSADRAGRGYTF. CDR3 bases: TGTGCCAGCAGTGCGGACAGGGCCGGGAGGGGCTACACCTTC.

In its sample, this clone was seen a few times. J is TRBJ2-7 and V is TRBV2, with D tentatively TRBD1 (5 bases). Germline CDR1 SNHLY, CDR2 FYNNEI. The CDR3 covers 12 residues. Trimming pared 7 bases from V and 3 bases from J, leaving 10 bases between. In nucleotides, the CDR3 is TGTGCCAGCAAGCGACAGTACTACGAGCAGTACTTC. Translation: CASKRQYYEQYF.

J is TRBJ1-1 and V is TRBV5-1, with D hard to call. The germline V and J ends were trimmed by 0 bases and 7 bases, with 13 bases remaining between them. Germline V gene data show CDR1 as SGHRS and CDR2 as YFSETQ. This CDR3 is 14 amino acids long. The CDR3 DNA is TGCGCCAGCAGCTTGGCCGCTTTCGCAGGTGAAGCTTTCTTT. Its translation is CASSLAAFAGEAFF.

This rearrangement joins TRBV7-9 to TRBJ2-7; the match to TRBD2 covers 9 bases. J lost 3 bases, V lost 4 bases, and 7 bases had no gene match. The CDR3 is 15 amino acids. CDR1 and CDR2 (germline): SEHNR, FQNEAQ (reference sequence). Here the CDR3 reads CASSWGASGIYEQYF. CDR3 nucleotides: TGTGCCAGCAGCTGGGGGGCTAGCGGGATCTACGAGCAGTACTTC.

The genes are TRBV28 and TRBJ2-1; TRBD2 aligns across 11 bases. The ends lost 2 bases at V and 4 bases at J; junction bases unmatched: 10. This CDR3 comprises 18 residues. Germline lookup yields CDR1 MDHEN and CDR2 SYDVKM. CDR3 protein: CASSLPLITSGSYNEQFF. DNA for the CDR3: TGTGCCAGCAGTTTACCCCTTATCACTAGCGGGAGTTACAATGAGCAGTTCTTC.

This chain links TRBV7-2 with TRBJ2-1, with 9 bases that match TRBD2. CDR1 and CDR2 from the germline V gene are SGHTA and FQGNSA. The CDR3 covers 15 residues. Trimming at V came to 0 bases and at J to 3 bases, leaving 0 bases not matched to a gene. The CDR3 loop is CASSLASGGYNEQFF. CDR3 bases: TGTGCCAGCAGCTTAGCTAGCGGGGGCTACAATGAGCAGTTCTTC.

This clone was found a few times. The genes are TRBV11-3 and TRBJ2-1; no clear D. This CDR3 has 12 residues. Deletions cut 2 bases from V and 5 bases from J, with 4 bases between. Germline values: CDR1 SGHNT, CDR2 YENEEA. The CDR3 loop reads CASSLSDNEQFF. The CDR3 nucleotides are TGTGCCAGCAGCTTATCGGACAATGAGCAGTTCTTC.

The rearrangement uses TRBV5-1 and TRBJ2-3; D perhaps matches TRBD1 (5 bases). CDR3 length: 15 amino acids. Germline values: CDR1 SGHRS, CDR2 YFSETQ. V was pared by 3 bases and J by 1 base, with 12 bases between. The CDR3 spells CASSSNLGRTDTQYF. CDR3 DNA sequence: TGCGCCAGCAGCTCGAACCTGGGGCGCACAGATACGCAGTATTTT.

The chain joins TRBV4-2 to TRBJ2-1; D might be TRBD1 (6 bases). This CDR3 is 15 amino acids long. V was cut by 5 bases and J by 0 bases, with 11 bases left in between. Germline CDR1 reads LGHNA; CDR2 reads YNFKEQ. CDR3 sequence: CASSIDRSSYNEQFF. Written as DNA, the CDR3 is TGTGCCAGCAGCATAGACAGGAGCTCCTACAATGAGCAGTTCTTC.

This clone appeared a few times. The V call is TRBV4-2, the J call TRBJ2-7, with TRBD1 identical over 9 bases. J was trimmed by 6 bases and V by 1 base; bases with no gene match: 4. CDR1 is LGHNA and CDR2 is YNFKEQ in the germline V gene. This CDR3 is built from 14 residues. As DNA, the CDR3 is TGTGCCAGCAGCCAAGGACAGGGGGGATCCGAGCAGTACTTC. It yields the protein CASSQGQGGSEQYF.

About this clone: This CDR3 is also generated by other DNA sequences in the sample. The J gene is TRBJ2-1, the V gene TRBV20-1; D remains ambiguous. Germline CDR1 and CDR2: DFQATT and SNEGSKA (reference sequence). The ends were cut back, 2 bases at V and 7 bases at J, with 3 bases in the middle. CDR3 length: 10 residues. The CDR3 sequence is CSARRNEQFF. The CDR3 region has the DNA TGCAGTGCTAGACGTAATGAGCAGTTCTTC.

This chain joins TRBV7-3 and TRBJ2-2; 8 bases are a match to TRBD2. The CDR3 sequence is 16 residues long. The germline gives CDR1 SGHTA, CDR2 FQGTGA. After removal of 5 bases from V and 5 bases from J, the junction contained 10 bases not matched to a gene. The CDR3 loop reads CASSPPGAGETGELFF. The CDR3, as DNA: TGTGCCAGCAGCCCCCCCGGAGCGGGGGAGACCGGGGAGCTGTTTTTT.

V and J are TRBV29-1 and TRBJ1-4, with 9 bases lining up with TRBD1. The CDR3 consists of 15 residues. V shed 6 bases and J 8 bases; nucleotides not matched to a gene: 13. Germline V gene sequence: CDR1 SQVTM, CDR2 ANQGSEA. The CDR3 protein is CSVAQGAYYREKLFF. CDR3 coding DNA: TGCAGCGTAGCACAGGGGGCATATTATCGAGAAAAACTGTTTTTT.

This chain links TRBV9 with TRBJ1-3; 8 positions agree with TRBD1. Losses at the gene ends were 0 bases for V and 4 bases for J; bases not matched to a gene: 12. This CDR3 is 18 amino acids long. The germline CDR1 and CDR2 sequences are SGDLS and YYNGEE. CDR3 coding DNA: TGTGCCAGCAGCGTAGATGCCCCGACAGGGGTTGAAGGAAACACCATATATTTT. Translated, it gives CASSVDAPTGVEGNTIYF. Together with reference TRBV9 and TRBJ1-3, the CDR3 gives the full variable domain: DSGVTQTPKHLITATGQRVTLRCSPRSGDLSVYWYQQSLDQGLQFLIQYYNGEERAKGNILERFSAQQFPDLHSELNLSSLELGDSALYFCASSVDAPTGVEGNTIYFGEGSWLTVV.

J is TRBJ1-5 and V is TRBV28; D unresolved. V was trimmed by 1 base and J by 3 bases, leaving 7 bases between them. The germline V gene encodes CDR1 MDHEN and CDR2 SYDVKM. CDR3 size: 14 residues. CDR3 protein: CASSLYSDNQPQHF. The CDR3 DNA reads TGTGCCAGCAGTTTATATTCAGACAATCAGCCCCAGCATTTT.

The chain is built from TRBV27 and TRBJ2-7, with 12 positions matching TRBD2. This CDR3 comprises 14 residues. J lost 0 bases, V lost 6 bases, and 0 bases had no gene match. Germline CDR1 MNHEY, CDR2 SMNVEV (reference sequence). The CDR3 nucleotides read TGTGCCAGCAGGACTAGCGGGAGCTCCTACGAGCAGTACTTC. Amino acid sequence: CASRTSGSSYEQYF.